This TCR beta chain stems from a study of radiation and T cells in renal cell carcinoma. Study background: Nephrectomy followed 15 Gy stereotactic body radiation by 4 weeks.

Between the trimmed V and J ends, which lost 6 bases and 0 bases, there was a span of 8 bases. This CDR3 has 13 residues. The germline V gene has CDR1 MGHDK and CDR2 SYGVNS. The table lists this clone with a few counts. Its antigen is unknown. The method was immunoSEQ multiplex PCR; TCRdb's version includes in-frame clones alone and lacks a portion of them. The sample yields about 160,000 clones, about 87% seen once. The study, taken as a whole, reports: Without pretreatment biopsies, baseline tumor clonotype presence was undetermined. Top tumor clonotypes rose in blood 2 weeks post-radiation, then contracted.

As to time point: baseline pretreatment blood. Treatment of the sample: 15 Gy SBRT to primary tumor, nephrectomy 4 weeks later. Blood was sampled at baseline, 2 weeks and 4 weeks after SBRT. The source material was blood, sampled from a patient whose treatment included radiotherapy and nephrectomy. The receptor comes from a woman in her 70s with renal cell carcinoma. This chain joins TRBV25-1 and TRBJ1-1; D is unresolved. The CDR3 here is CASRGFLNTEAFF. CDR3 DNA sequence: TGTGCCAGCAGGGGATTTTTGAACACTGAAGCTTTCTTT.